The T cell receptor (beta chain) under discussion was sequenced for a study of blood T cell repertoires in COVID-19. Looking at the study overall: The samples span acute and convalescent COVID-19 from the United States, Italy and Spain.

The germline V gene has CDR1 SEHNR and CDR2 FQNEAQ (reference sequence). CDR3 size: 17 residues. V trimming: 5 bases; J trimming: 6 bases; junction bases outside the gene matches: 19. TCRdb's table, derived via immunoSEQ multiplex PCR, lists solely in-frame clones and lacks some. Here the sample spans about 71,000 clones, about 91% being singletons. This clone appeared a single time. The chain employs TRBV7-9 and TRBJ2-7; TRBD1 matches 7 bases. The sequencing input was peripheral blood. The sequence was collected from a man aged 45-60 years with active COVID-19. CDR3 DNA: TGTGCCAGCAGCCAAACCCTCGGACAGGCATCCGCAGGCGAGCAGTACTTC. It translates to CASSQTLGQASAGEQYF.